This is a list of T cell receptor beta chains from one sample in a study of T-cell memory formation after mild COVID-19. TCRdb reprocessed the 5' RACE reads with MiXCR, giving one entry per CDR3 protein. The sample carries 250,000 to 300,000 distinct CDR3 sequences, roughly 15% recorded once. Sequencing input: PBMCs or a T cell subset sorted from them (not recorded which). Every receptor here comes from a man aged 18 to 35 who had mild COVID-19 (a few samples of this study predate the infection). Cell type and time point are not known. CDR3s leave out the opening cysteine and the closing phenylalanine or tryptophan. Each record gives: V gene, CDR3 protein.

V gene: TRBV25-1; CDR3 protein: ASSDSGNRQETQY
V gene: TRBV25-1; CDR3 protein: ASSERPAGTGNTIY
V gene: TRBV7-9; CDR3 protein: ASSLQGLVVEKLF
V gene: TRBV10-2; CDR3 protein: ASSNRQGPQH
V gene: TRBV4-3; CDR3 protein: ASSQVFQGTRAFGADTQY
V gene: TRBV20-1; CDR3 protein: SARDPAGPGGEQF
V gene: TRBV6-6; CDR3 protein: ASSYDYRITDTQY
V gene: TRBV5-1; CDR3 protein: ASPLGSQETQY
V gene: TRBV7-9; CDR3 protein: ASSLVGLAVADTQY
V gene: TRBV12-3/TRBV12-4; CDR3 protein: ASSLFLGSEQY
V gene: TRBV10-3; CDR3 protein: AISGTGWTGELF
V gene: TRBV6-5; CDR3 protein: ASSYGGGVGDTQY
V gene: TRBV19; CDR3 protein: ASSTSYMNTEAF
V gene: TRBV5-1; CDR3 protein: ASSAMGTETGTYEQY
V gene: TRBV28; CDR3 protein: ASSLGTATYGAF